This T cell receptor (beta chain) emerged from a study of monozygotic twins with inflammatory bowel disease. Study observations and caveats: Healthy twins shared more clonotypes with others than IBD patients, most markedly active ones. In the analysis, different T cell subtypes could not be told apart.

Every TCR library consumed around 3,300 ng of total RNA. Each UMI, carrying a 6-nucleotide sample barcode, came from template switching. TCRdb derives one entry per CDR3 protein from the 5' RACE reads, leaving out DNA. This sample contains approximately 390,000 distinct CDR3 sequences. As for this clonotype: As yet, its antigen is unknown.

The TCR sequence derives from a human donor with ulcerative colitis or Crohn's disease, or a healthy co-twin of an affected twin (not recorded which). The sample consisted of blood.

CDR3 protein: CASSRNQGGFNQPQHF. The rearrangement joins TRBV12-3 or TRBV12-4 to TRBJ1-5; TCRdb gives TRBD1 as the D gene, but with no DNA this cannot be confirmed. This CDR3 spans 16 amino acids.